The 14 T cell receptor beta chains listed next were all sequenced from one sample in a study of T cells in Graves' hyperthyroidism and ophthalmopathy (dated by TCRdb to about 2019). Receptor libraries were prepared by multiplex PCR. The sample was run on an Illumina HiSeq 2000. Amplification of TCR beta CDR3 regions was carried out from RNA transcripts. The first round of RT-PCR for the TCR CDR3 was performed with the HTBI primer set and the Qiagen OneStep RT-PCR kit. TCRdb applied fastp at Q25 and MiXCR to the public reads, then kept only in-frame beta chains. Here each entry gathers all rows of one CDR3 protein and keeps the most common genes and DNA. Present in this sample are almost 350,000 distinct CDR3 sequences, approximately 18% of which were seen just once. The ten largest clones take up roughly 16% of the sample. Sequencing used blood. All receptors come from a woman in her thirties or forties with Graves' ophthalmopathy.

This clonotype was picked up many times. CDR3 in amino acids: CASSRDTNQETQYF. The CDR3 DNA reads as TGTGCCAGCAGCCGGGACACCAACCAAGAGACCCAGTACTTC. This chain joins TRBV7-9 and TRBJ2-5; D perhaps matches TRBD1 (6 bases). V was shortened by 5 bases and J by 0 bases, with 10 bases between the two germline ends. This CDR3 is built from 14 residues. CDR1 and CDR2 (germline): SEHNR, FQNEAQ (reference sequence).

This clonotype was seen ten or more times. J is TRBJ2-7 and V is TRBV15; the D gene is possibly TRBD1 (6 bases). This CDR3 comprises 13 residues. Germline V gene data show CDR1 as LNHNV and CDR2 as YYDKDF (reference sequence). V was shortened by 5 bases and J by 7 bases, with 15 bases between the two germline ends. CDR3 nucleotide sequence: TGTGCCACCAGCCCCCTTGCAGGGGAAGAGCAGTACTTC. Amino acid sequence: CATSPLAGEEQYF.

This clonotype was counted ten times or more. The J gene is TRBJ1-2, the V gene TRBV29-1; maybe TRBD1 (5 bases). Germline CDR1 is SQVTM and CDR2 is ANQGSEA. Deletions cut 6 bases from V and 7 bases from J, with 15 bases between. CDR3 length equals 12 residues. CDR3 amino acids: CSVYSGVGGYTF. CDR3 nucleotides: TGCAGCGTATATTCGGGGGTCGGTGGCTACACCTTC.

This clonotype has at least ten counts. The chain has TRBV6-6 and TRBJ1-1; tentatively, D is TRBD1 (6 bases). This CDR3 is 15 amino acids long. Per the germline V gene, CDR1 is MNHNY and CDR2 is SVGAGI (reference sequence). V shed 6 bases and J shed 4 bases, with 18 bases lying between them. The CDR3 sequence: CASRSAPYRVTEAFF. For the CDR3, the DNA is TGTGCCAGCAGGTCAGCCCCCTACAGGGTCACTGAAGCTTTCTTT.

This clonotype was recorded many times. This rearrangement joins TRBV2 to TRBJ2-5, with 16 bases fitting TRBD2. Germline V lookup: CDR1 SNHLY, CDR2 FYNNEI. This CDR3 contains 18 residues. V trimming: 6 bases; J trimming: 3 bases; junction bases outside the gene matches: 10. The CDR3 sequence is CASRTGTSGRAREETQYF. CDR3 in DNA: TGTGCCAGCAGAACCGGGACTAGCGGGAGGGCCCGCGAAGAGACCCAGTACTTC.

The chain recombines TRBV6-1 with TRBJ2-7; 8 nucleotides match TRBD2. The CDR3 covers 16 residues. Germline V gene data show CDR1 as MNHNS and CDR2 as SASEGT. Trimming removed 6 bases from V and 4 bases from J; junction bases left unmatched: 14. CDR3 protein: CASSHQLAEIRYEQYF. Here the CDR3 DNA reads TGTGCCAGCAGCCACCAACTAGCGGAGATTAGGTACGAGCAGTACTTC.

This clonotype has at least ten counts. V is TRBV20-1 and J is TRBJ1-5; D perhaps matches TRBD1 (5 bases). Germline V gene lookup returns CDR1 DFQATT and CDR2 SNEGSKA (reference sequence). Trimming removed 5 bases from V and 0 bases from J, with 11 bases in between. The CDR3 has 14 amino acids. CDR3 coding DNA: TGCAGTGCTTGGGACGGGTATAGCAATCAGCCCCAGCATTTT. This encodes CSAWDGYSNQPQHF.

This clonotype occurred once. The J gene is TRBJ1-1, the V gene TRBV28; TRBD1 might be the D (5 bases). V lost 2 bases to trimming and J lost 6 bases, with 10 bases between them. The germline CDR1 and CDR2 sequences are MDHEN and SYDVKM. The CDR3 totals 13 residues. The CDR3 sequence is CASSLTRVSEAFF. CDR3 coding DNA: TGTGCCAGCAGTTTAACCAGGGTATCTGAAGCTTTCTTT.

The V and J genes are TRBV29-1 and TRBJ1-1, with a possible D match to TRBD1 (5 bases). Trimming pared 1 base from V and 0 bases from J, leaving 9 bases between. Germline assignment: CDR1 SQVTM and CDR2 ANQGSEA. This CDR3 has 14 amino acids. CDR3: CSVEVGTMNTEAFF. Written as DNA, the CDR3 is TGCAGCGTTGAAGTTGGGACCATGAACACTGAAGCTTTCTTT. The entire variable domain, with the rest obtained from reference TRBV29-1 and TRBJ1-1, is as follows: SAVISQKPSRDICQRGTSLTIQCQVDSQVTMMFWYRQQPGQSLTLIATANQGSEATYESGFVIDKFPISRPNLTFSTLTVSNMSPEDSSIYLCSVEVGTMNTEAFFGQGTRLTVV.

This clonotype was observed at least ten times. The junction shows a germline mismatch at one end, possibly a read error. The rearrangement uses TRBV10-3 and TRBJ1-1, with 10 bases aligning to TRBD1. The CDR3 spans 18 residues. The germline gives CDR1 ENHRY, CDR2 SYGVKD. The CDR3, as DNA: TGTGCCATCAGTGAGTCGGGGGACAGGGGCCCGCGATTAATAGCTTTTGGCTTT. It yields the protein CAISESGDRGPRLIAFGF.

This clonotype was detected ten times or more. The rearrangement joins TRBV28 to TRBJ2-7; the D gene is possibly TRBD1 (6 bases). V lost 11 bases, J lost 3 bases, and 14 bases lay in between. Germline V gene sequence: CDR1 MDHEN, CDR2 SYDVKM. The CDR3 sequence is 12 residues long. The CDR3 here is CAVGAQVYEQYF. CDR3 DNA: TGTGCCGTGGGGGCACAGGTCTACGAGCAGTACTTC.

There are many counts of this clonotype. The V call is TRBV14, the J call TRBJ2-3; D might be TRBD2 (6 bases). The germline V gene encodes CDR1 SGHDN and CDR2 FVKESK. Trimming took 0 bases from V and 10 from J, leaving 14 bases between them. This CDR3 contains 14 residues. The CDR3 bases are TGTGCCAGCAGCCAAGATTACGGAGGGAGCCCGCAGTATTTT. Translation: CASSQDYGGSPQYF. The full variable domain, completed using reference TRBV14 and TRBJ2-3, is EAGVTQFPSHSVIEKGQTVTLRCDPISGHDNLYWYRRVMGKEIKFLLHFVKESKQDESGMPNNRFLAERTGGTYSTLKVQPAELEDSGVYFCASSQDYGGSPQYFGPGTRLTVL.

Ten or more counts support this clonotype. CDR3 protein: CASSARDLIRYEQYF. DNA for the CDR3: TGTGCCAGCAGTGCTCGGGACTTGATACGCTACGAGCAGTACTTC. J is TRBJ2-7 and V is TRBV6-1; the D gene is possibly TRBD2 (6 bases). Germline V gene data show CDR1 as MNHNS and CDR2 as SASEGT. This CDR3 contains 15 residues. The V end was cut by 4 bases, the J end by 3 bases, with 16 bases between.

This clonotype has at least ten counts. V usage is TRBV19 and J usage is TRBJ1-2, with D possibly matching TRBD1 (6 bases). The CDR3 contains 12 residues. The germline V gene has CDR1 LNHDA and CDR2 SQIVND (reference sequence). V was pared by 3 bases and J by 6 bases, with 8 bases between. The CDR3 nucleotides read TGTGCCAGTAGTATGACAGGAAATGGCTACACCTTC. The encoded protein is CASSMTGNGYTF.